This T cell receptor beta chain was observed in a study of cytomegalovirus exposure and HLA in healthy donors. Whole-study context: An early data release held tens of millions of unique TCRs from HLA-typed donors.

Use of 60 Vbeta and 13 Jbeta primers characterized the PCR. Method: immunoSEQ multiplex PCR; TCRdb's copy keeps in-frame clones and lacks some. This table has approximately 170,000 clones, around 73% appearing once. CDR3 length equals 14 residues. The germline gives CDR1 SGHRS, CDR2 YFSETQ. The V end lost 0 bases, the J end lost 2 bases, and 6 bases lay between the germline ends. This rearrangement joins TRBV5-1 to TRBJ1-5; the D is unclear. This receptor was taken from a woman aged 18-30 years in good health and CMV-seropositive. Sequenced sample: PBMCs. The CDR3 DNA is TGCGCCAGCAGCTTGGTTGCGGGCAATCAGCCCCAGCATTTT. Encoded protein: CASSLVAGNQPQHF. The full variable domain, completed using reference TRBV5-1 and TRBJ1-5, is KAGVTQTPRYLIKTRGQQVTLSCSPISGHRSVSWYQQTPGQGLQFLFEYFSETQRNKGNFPGRFSGRQFSNSRSEMNVSTLELGDSALYLCASSLVAGNQPQHFGDGTRLSIL.